The source of this TCR beta chain is a study of T cells in Graves' hyperthyroidism and ophthalmopathy (dated by TCRdb to between 2019 and 2020). The study in broad terms: Peripheral blood was sampled at the time of initial diagnosis, prior to any treatment. The 100 discovery patients were randomly split 7:3 into training and test sets. Prospective prediction of ophthalmopathy was tested in an independent validation cohort consisting of 18 hyperthyroidism patients and about 17 patients who later progressed to ophthalmopathy. A discovery cohort of approximately 97 patients, 43 with Graves' ophthalmopathy and about 58 with stable Graves' hyperthyroidism, was used to find distinguishing TCR V-J signatures. The study also compared thyroid tissue and blood T-cell repertoires from a handful of Graves' hyperthyroidism patients. After blood sampling, hyperthyroidism patients were treated with methimazole at a starting dose of 30 mg daily, and ophthalmopathy patients were treated with high-dose intravenous methylprednisolone. TCR Vbeta CDR3 sequencing of roughly 140 peripheral blood samples (over 40 ophthalmopathy, about 80 hyperthyroidism and roughly 17 progressor patients) is reported in the paper. The study at large found these results: In validation, the model predicted progression to ophthalmopathy a median of approximately 6.3 months before onset, with approximately 71% sensitivity and around 76% specificity. Sample size was not statistically predetermined, and investigators were not blinded to group allocation. A model built on a 13 V-J signature distinguished ophthalmopathy from stable hyperthyroidism, reaching around 87% sensitivity and around 82% specificity in cross-validation and 80%/75% in testing. Blood samples also contained most of the expanded thyroid clonotypes (frequency above 0.001), which suggests that blood repertoires may reflect thyroid immune responses.

The CDR3 starts with the cysteine, ends with the phenylalanine, and has 14 residues. Only the CDR3 DNA is retained, 42 bases long and in frame from the first base. V gives up 5 bases and J gives up 4 bases, and the segment between their germline ends measures 12 bases. CDR1 is given as MNHEY and CDR2 as SVGEGT, both from the germline V gene. A remark on this clonotype: Its target antigen remains unknown. No base quality values were provided; no much bigger clone lies one nucleotide off.

TCR beta CDR3 regions were amplified from RNA transcripts. A first-round RT-PCR of the TCR CDR3 used the HTBI primer set with the Qiagen OneStep RT-PCR kit. Libraries were constructed in a second round of multiplex PCR, after which size selection and purification were carried out. The libraries were sequenced on an Illumina HiSeq2000 using paired-end 100 bp reads. The authors' analysis ran thus. Raw data were processed with SOAPnuke, discarding reads with adapters, uncalled bases, mean Phred below 15, or no exact constant-primer or identifier match. COPE v1.2.5 was used to merge high-quality paired reads, and clonotypes were defined as unique nucleotide sequences. Clonotypes were aligned to IMGT TRBV, TRBD and TRBJ reference segments using MiTCR v1.1. Analysis was restricted to V-J combinations with a frequency above 0.0001, which covered roughly 99% of repertoires. A TCS score was defined as the ratio of F50 (clonal expansion) to E x V (chaos), with BLOSUM62-based TCRdist applied between CDR3 peptides within each V-J. Welch's t-statistics and random forest reduced just over 500 V-J features to about 13, which were used in a naive Bayes classifier (R e1071). The public reads were run again by TCRdb, first through fastp at Q25 and then through MiXCR, and only productive beta chains were kept. Each record represents a unique CDR3 protein, reported with the most common genes and DNA among its rows. What appears here as the V and J calls and clone size reflects TCRdb's work, not the paper's. The sample includes about 420,000 distinct CDR3 sequences, with around 16% observed a single time. Roughly 15% of the sample is held by the ten biggest clonotypes.

A patient counted as having stable Graves' hyperthyroidism if no progression to ophthalmopathy occurred over 18 months of follow-up. The hyperthyroidism patients were between 18 and 65 years old and newly diagnosed, with a disease duration of less than 2 months. Exclusion was applied to patients with uncontrolled infections, other autoimmune diseases, pregnancy or lactation. Diagnoses were based on clinical symptoms, serum thyroxine and TRAb, thyroid ultrasound and orbital computed tomography. Ficoll-Paque density gradient centrifugation was used to isolate PBMCs from approximately 11 ml of fresh peripheral blood. Trizol reagent was used to extract total RNA, and RNA quality was then checked on an Agilent 2100 Bioanalyzer.

Sequenced sample: blood. This TCR came from a woman in her late teens or twenties with Graves' hyperthyroidism. The rearranged chain carries TRBV6-2 or TRBV6-3 and TRBJ1-5; the D gene is perhaps TRBD1, on 5 matching bases. The nucleotide sequence reads TGTGCCAGCAGTATGGCCGGGGCTAATCAGCCCCAGCATTTT. Translated, this is CASSMAGANQPQHF.